The rows below give T cell receptor beta chains drawn from one sample of a study of blood T cell repertoires in COVID-19. Sequencing used immunoSEQ multiplex PCR; TCRdb keeps in-frame clones, though not all of them. Among under 250,000 clones listed, nearly 90% were seen once. The specimen was PBMCs or T cells enriched from blood (not recorded which). All receptors derive from a man aged 30-40 years who had recovered from COVID-19. The CDR3 runs from the conserved cysteine through the conserved F or W. The D gene is left open where the match is weak. Size tells how often a clone was seen (once, few, many) or the class of an expanded clone, and some rows leave it out.

J gene: TRBJ2-5
clone size: .
D gene: TRBD1
V gene: TRBV7-6
CDR3 protein: CASSPAYYRGEETQYF
CDR3 DNA: TGTGCCAGCAGCCCTGCCTATTACAGGGGAGAAGAGACCCAGTACTTC

J gene: TRBJ1-6
clone size: .
D gene: TRBD1
V gene: TRBV7-2
CDR3 protein: CASSLWTRQGNSPLHF
CDR3 DNA: TGTGCCAGCAGCTTATGGACCAGACAGGGAAATTCACCCCTCCACTTT

J gene: TRBJ2-3
clone size: .
D gene: TRBD2
V gene: TRBV9
CDR3 protein: CASSVQSSGGTDTQYF
CDR3 DNA: TGTGCCAGCAGCGTTCAATCCAGCGGGGGAACAGATACGCAGTATTTT

J gene: TRBJ1-6
clone size: .
D gene: .
V gene: TRBV21-1
CDR3 protein: CASSRRQGARNSPLHF
CDR3 DNA: TGTGCCAGCAGCAGAAGACAGGGGGCGCGGAATTCACCCCTCCACTTT

J gene: TRBJ1-6
clone size: .
D gene: TRBD1
V gene: TRBV2
CDR3 protein: CASTSGTGGRNSPLHF
CDR3 DNA: TGTGCCAGCACCTCCGGGACAGGGGGAAGAAATTCACCCCTCCACTTT

J gene: TRBJ1-6
clone size: .
D gene: TRBD1
V gene: TRBV4-3
CDR3 protein: CASSQERQDRANSPLHF
CDR3 DNA: TGCGCCAGCAGCCAAGAGAGGCAGGACAGGGCTAATTCACCCCTCCACTTT

J gene: TRBJ1-1
clone size: .
D gene: .
V gene: TRBV30
CDR3 protein: CAWSPAPGWTEAFF
CDR3 DNA: TGTGCCTGGAGCCCAGCCCCGGGGTGGACTGAAGCTTTCTTT

J gene: TRBJ1-5
clone size: .
D gene: .
V gene: TRBV6-5
CDR3 protein: CASSQLDSDQPQHF
CDR3 DNA: TGTGCCAGCAGTCAACTGGACAGTGATCAGCCCCAGCATTTT

J gene: TRBJ2-7
clone size: many
D gene: .
V gene: TRBV7-6
CDR3 protein: CASSSRQASYEQYF
CDR3 DNA: TGTGCCAGCAGCTCTCGACAGGCGTCCTACGAGCAGTACTTC

J gene: TRBJ2-5
clone size: .
D gene: .
V gene: TRBV28
CDR3 protein: CASSFLLETQYF
CDR3 DNA: TGTGCCAGCAGTTTCCTCCTAGAGACCCAGTACTTC

J gene: TRBJ2-7
clone size: once
D gene: .
V gene: TRBV30
CDR3 protein: CAYLAPGEYEQYF
CDR3 DNA: TGTGCCTACTTGGCCCCGGGAGAATACGAGCAGTACTTC

J gene: TRBJ1-6
clone size: few
D gene: TRBD1
V gene: TRBV4-3
CDR3 protein: CASSQATGAGNSYNSPLHF
CDR3 DNA: TGCGCCAGCAGCCAAGCTACAGGGGCTGGGAATAGCTATAATTCACCCCTCCACTTT

J gene: TRBJ2-3
clone size: .
D gene: TRBD1
V gene: TRBV5-1
CDR3 protein: CASSWTGSNTDTQYF
CDR3 DNA: TGCGCCAGCAGCTGGACAGGTTCTAACACAGATACGCAGTATTTT

J gene: TRBJ2-7
clone size: .
D gene: .
V gene: TRBV9
CDR3 protein: CASSVRAASYEQYF
CDR3 DNA: TGTGCCAGCAGCGTCCGTGCGGCCTCCTACGAGCAGTACTTC

J gene: TRBJ2-1
clone size: .
D gene: .
V gene: TRBV5-1
CDR3 protein: CASSPEGGGTISQFF
CDR3 DNA: TGCGCCAGCAGCCCGGAGGGGGGGGGCACTATTTCGCAGTTCTTC

J gene: TRBJ2-2
clone size: .
D gene: .
V gene: TRBV28
CDR3 protein: CASSLSGTGELFF
CDR3 DNA: TGTGCCAGCAGTTTATCCGGCACCGGGGAGCTGTTTTTT

J gene: TRBJ1-1
clone size: .
D gene: .
V gene: TRBV5-1
CDR3 protein: CASSSQGGTEAFF
CDR3 DNA: TGCGCCAGCAGCTCCCAGGGCGGAACTGAAGCTTTCTTT

J gene: TRBJ2-5
clone size: few
D gene: .
V gene: TRBV7-2
CDR3 protein: CASSLSAQAGETQYF
CDR3 DNA: TGTGCCAGCAGCTTATCCGCCCAGGCGGGAGAGACCCAGTACTTC

J gene: TRBJ2-1
clone size: .
D gene: TRBD1
V gene: TRBV29-1
CDR3 protein: CSVVGRDRADEQFF
CDR3 DNA: TGCAGCGTTGTAGGTCGGGACAGGGCGGATGAGCAGTTCTTC

J gene: TRBJ1-5
clone size: .
D gene: .
V gene: TRBV28
CDR3 protein: CASSFGTLGGSNQPQHF
CDR3 DNA: TGTGCCAGCAGTTTTGGGACCCTTGGGGGGAGCAATCAGCCCCAGCATTTT

J gene: TRBJ1-1
clone size: few
D gene: .
V gene: TRBV19
CDR3 protein: CASSIDSDKMNTEAFF
CDR3 DNA: TGTGCCAGTAGTATAGATTCGGACAAGATGAACACTGAAGCTTTCTTT

J gene: TRBJ1-5
clone size: .
D gene: TRBD1
V gene: TRBV2
CDR3 protein: CASRTTGMIPQHF
CDR3 DNA: TGTGCCAGCAGAACGACAGGGATGATACCCCAGCATTTT

J gene: TRBJ2-7
clone size: .
D gene: .
V gene: TRBV30
CDR3 protein: CAWSASGPYEQYF
CDR3 DNA: TGTGCCTGGAGTGCGAGCGGACCCTACGAGCAGTACTTC

J gene: TRBJ1-2
clone size: .
D gene: .
V gene: TRBV10-3
CDR3 protein: CAISHTSDSGYTF
CDR3 DNA: TGTGCCATCAGCCACACCTCCGACAGCGGCTACACCTTC

J gene: TRBJ1-5
clone size: few
D gene: .
V gene: TRBV6-5
CDR3 protein: CASSYSGRAGQPQHF
CDR3 DNA: TGTGCCAGCAGTTACTCAGGCAGGGCAGGACAGCCCCAGCATTTT

J gene: TRBJ2-7
clone size: .
D gene: .
V gene: TRBV5-1
CDR3 protein: CASSLAGKSEQYF
CDR3 DNA: TGCGCCAGCAGCTTGGCAGGGAAGTCCGAGCAGTACTTC

J gene: TRBJ2-1
clone size: .
D gene: TRBD2
V gene: TRBV5-1
CDR3 protein: CASSLGTSGNEQFF
CDR3 DNA: TGCGCCAGCAGTTTGGGGACTAGCGGCAATGAGCAGTTCTTC

J gene: TRBJ1-6
clone size: .
D gene: .
V gene: TRBV27
CDR3 protein: CASRGRTLGSPLHF
CDR3 DNA: TGTGCCAGCAGGGGAAGGACACTGGGATCACCCCTCCACTTT

J gene: TRBJ1-5
clone size: .
D gene: .
V gene: TRBV5-1
CDR3 protein: CASSLEAGYQPQHF
CDR3 DNA: TGCGCCAGCAGCTTGGAGGCAGGGTATCAGCCCCAGCATTTT

J gene: TRBJ2-2
clone size: few
D gene: TRBD2
V gene: TRBV6-1
CDR3 protein: CASSDGLAGRTNTGELFF
CDR3 DNA: TGTGCCAGCAGTGACGGACTAGCGGGACGTACGAACACCGGGGAGCTGTTTTTT

J gene: TRBJ1-2
clone size: .
D gene: TRBD1
V gene: TRBV28
CDR3 protein: CASSKPGGGNYGYTF
CDR3 DNA: TGTGCCAGCAGCAAACCAGGGGGAGGTAACTATGGCTACACCTTC

J gene: TRBJ1-2
clone size: .
D gene: TRBD1
V gene: TRBV6-5
CDR3 protein: CASSYSYWDRAYGYTF
CDR3 DNA: TGTGCCAGCAGTTACTCGTACTGGGACAGGGCCTATGGCTACACCTTC

J gene: TRBJ2-7
clone size: .
D gene: .
V gene: TRBV11-2
CDR3 protein: CASSFSEYEQYF
CDR3 DNA: TGTGCCAGCAGCTTTTCCGAGTACGAGCAGTACTTC

J gene: TRBJ1-2
clone size: .
D gene: TRBD1
V gene: TRBV4-1
CDR3 protein: CASSQPGQVGDYGYTF
CDR3 DNA: TGCGCCAGCAGCCAACCAGGACAGGTTGGGGACTATGGCTACACCTTC

J gene: TRBJ1-4
clone size: .
D gene: .
V gene: TRBV3-1/TRBV3-2
CDR3 protein: CASSQGGLGEKLFF
CDR3 DNA: TGTGCCAGCAGCCAAGGGGGCTTGGGGGAAAAACTGTTTTTT

J gene: TRBJ1-3
clone size: .
D gene: .
V gene: TRBV10-3
CDR3 protein: CAISESGAGLGNTIYF
CDR3 DNA: TGTGCCATCAGTGAGTCTGGGGCCGGTCTTGGAAACACCATATATTTT

J gene: TRBJ2-1
clone size: .
D gene: TRBD2
V gene: TRBV13
CDR3 protein: CASSSGTSGGAYYNEQFF
CDR3 DNA: TGTGCCAGCAGCTCCGGGACTAGCGGGGGGGCCTATTACAATGAGCAGTTCTTC

J gene: TRBJ2-5
clone size: .
D gene: .
V gene: TRBV28
CDR3 protein: CASSLAQVKGYRQETQYF
CDR3 DNA: TGTGCCAGCAGTTTGGCACAGGTGAAAGGATACCGCCAAGAGACCCAGTACTTC